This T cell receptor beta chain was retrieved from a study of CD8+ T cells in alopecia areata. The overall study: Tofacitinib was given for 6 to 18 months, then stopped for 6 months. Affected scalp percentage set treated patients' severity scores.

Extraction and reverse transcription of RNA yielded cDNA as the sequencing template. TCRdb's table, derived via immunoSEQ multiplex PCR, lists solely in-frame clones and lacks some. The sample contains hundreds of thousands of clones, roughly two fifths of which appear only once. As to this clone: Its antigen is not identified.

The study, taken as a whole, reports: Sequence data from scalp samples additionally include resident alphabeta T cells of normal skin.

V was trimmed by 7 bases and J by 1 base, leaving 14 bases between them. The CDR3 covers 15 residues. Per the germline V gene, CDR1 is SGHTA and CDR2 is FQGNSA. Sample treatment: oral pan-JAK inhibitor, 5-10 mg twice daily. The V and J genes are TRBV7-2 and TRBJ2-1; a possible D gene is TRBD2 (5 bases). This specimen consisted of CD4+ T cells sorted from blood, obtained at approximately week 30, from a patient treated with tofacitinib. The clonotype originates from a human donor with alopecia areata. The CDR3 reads CASTDTSDSYNEQFF. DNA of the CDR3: TGTGCCAGCACCGATACTAGTGATTCCTACAATGAGCAGTTCTTC.